This TCR beta chain comes out of a study of blood T cell repertoires in COVID-19. Study as a whole: Collection of acute and convalescent COVID-19 samples took place in the United States, Italy and Spain.

Per germline, CDR1 SEHNR and CDR2 FQNEAQ (reference sequence). Trimming cost V 0 bases and J 5 bases, with 10 bases left between them. The CDR3 has 14 residues. Original processing notes: Nucleated cell number was recorded as an estimate derived from reference gene primer amplification. The table came from immunoSEQ multiplex PCR; TCRdb's copy has only in-frame clones and leaves some out. Clone size and the V and J calls come from that table; the DNA yielded D and trimming. This sample has 200,000 or so clones; under 90% occur once, and the top ten carry roughly 5%. The receptor's source is a woman aged 60-75 years who had recovered from COVID-19. Sequencing used peripheral blood. This sequence joins TRBV7-9 and TRBJ1-1; no reliable D call. CDR3 DNA: TGTGCCAGCAGCTTAGCGATCGGGAGGACTGAAGCTTTCTTT. This gives the protein CASSLAIGRTEAFF.